The 10 T cell receptor beta chains below were found in one sample sequenced in a study of cytomegalovirus exposure and HLA in healthy donors. This PCR relied on a set of 60 Vbeta primers and 13 Jbeta primers. The table came from immunoSEQ multiplex PCR; TCRdb's copy has only in-frame clones and leaves some out. This table lists approximately 190,000 clones. The sequencing input was PBMCs. The receptors stem from a man younger than 45 in good health and CMV-seronegative.

V usage is TRBV6-5 and J usage is TRBJ2-1; a possible D gene is TRBD2 (6 bases). The V and J ends lost 0 bases and 7 bases respectively, with 13 bases between them. The CDR3 sequence is 15 residues long. Germline-derived CDR1 and CDR2 are MNHEY and SVGAGI. The CDR3 DNA is TGTGCCAGCAGTTACTCGTCGGGAGTGGGGAATGAGCAGTTCTTC. Its protein is CASSYSSGVGNEQFF.

The J gene is TRBJ2-5, the V gene TRBV6-5; the D is unclear. Germline lookup yields CDR1 MNHEY and CDR2 SVGAGI. V dropped 6 bases and J dropped 1 base, with 15 bases sitting between them. The CDR3 is made up of 15 amino acids. The CDR3, as DNA: TGTGCCAGCAGGCCACTACACCTACCCCAAGAGACCCAGTACTTC. Translating gives CASRPLHLPQETQYF.

The J gene is TRBJ1-1, the V gene TRBV10-3, with 11 bases identical to TRBD1. The CDR3 runs 16 residues. Germline V gene sequence: CDR1 ENHRY, CDR2 SYGVKD. V shed 6 bases, J shed 3 bases, and the junction held 9 bases outside the gene matches. CDR3 protein: CAISENRDRGDTEAFF. CDR3 coding DNA: TGTGCCATCAGCGAAAACCGGGACAGGGGGGACACTGAAGCTTTCTTT.

J is TRBJ2-5 and V is TRBV7-7; TRBD1 agrees at 8 bases. The CDR3 runs to 15 residues. CDR1 and CDR2 from the germline V gene are SSHAT and FNYEAQ (reference sequence). J lost 2 bases, V lost 3 bases, and 5 bases had no gene match. The CDR3 DNA reads as TGTGCCAGCAGCTTCCGACAGGGGCGTCAAGAGACCCAGTACTTC. This encodes CASSFRQGRQETQYF.

The chain is built from TRBV11-2 and TRBJ2-5, with 8 bases identical to TRBD2. The end of the DNA aligns better with TRBJ2-7, so the J call may be wrong. The CDR3 is 14 residues long. CDR1 is SGHAT and CDR2 is FQNNGV in the germline V gene. CDR3 sequence reads: CASSLDSSGGEQYF. The DNA of the CDR3 is TGTGCCAGCAGCTTAGATTCCAGCGGGGGCGAGCAGTACTTC.

This rearrangement joins TRBV2 to TRBJ1-2; unclear D gene. Trimming left V 9 bases short and J 3 bases short, with 14 bases between. The CDR3 contains 13 residues. The V gene's germline CDR1 is SNHLY and CDR2 FYNNEI. The CDR3 spells CASPPKSDYGYTF. The CDR3 DNA is TGTGCCAGTCCCCCTAAGAGCGACTATGGCTACACCTTC.

The chain couples TRBV19 to TRBJ2-7; 8 bases map to TRBD1. The V and J ends lost 6 bases and 0 bases, in that order; junction bases with no gene match: 7. The CDR3 totals 15 residues. CDR1 LNHDA and CDR2 SQIVND come from the germline V gene (reference sequence). CDR3 sequence (DNA): TGTGCCAGTAGCTCGACAGGGGAAATCTCCTACGAGCAGTACTTC. Amino acid sequence: CASSSTGEISYEQYF. The full variable domain, its missing parts supplied by reference TRBV19 and TRBJ2-7, is DGGITQSPKYLFRKEGQNVTLSCEQNLNHDAMYWYRQDPGQGLRLIYYSQIVNDFQKGDIAEGYSVSREKKESFPLTVTSAQKNPTAFYLCASSSTGEISYEQYFGPGTRLTVT.

The chain employs TRBV5-1 and TRBJ2-6, with D possibly TRBD1 on 6 matching bases. From germline, CDR1 is SGHRS and CDR2 YFSETQ. The germline V and J ends were trimmed by 4 bases and 1 base, with 9 bases remaining between them. The CDR3 has 15 residues. The CDR3 reads CASSITGSGANVLTF. DNA of the CDR3: TGCGCCAGCAGCATCACAGGGTCTGGGGCCAACGTCCTGACTTTC. Full variable domain (missing parts from reference TRBV5-1 and TRBJ2-6): KAGVTQTPRYLIKTRGQQVTLSCSPISGHRSVSWYQQTPGQGLQFLFEYFSETQRNKGNFPGRFSGRQFSNSRSEMNVSTLELGDSALYLCASSITGSGANVLTFGAGSRLTVL.

V usage is TRBV7-9 and J usage is TRBJ1-1; 9 positions agree with TRBD1. V was pared by 5 bases and J by 5 bases, with 9 bases of the junction left unmatched. Looked up from germline, CDR1 is SEHNR and CDR2 is FQNEAQ (reference sequence). This CDR3 is built from 15 residues. The CDR3 coding sequence is TGTGCCAGCAGCCCGCGGGACAGGGTAAAGACTGAAGCTTTCTTT. Translating it yields CASSPRDRVKTEAFF.

The chain carries TRBV7-2 and TRBJ2-1, with D tentatively TRBD2 (6 bases). Germline V gene sequence: CDR1 SGHTA, CDR2 FQGNSA. The CDR3 sequence is 16 residues long. Trimming shortened V by 1 base and J by 0 bases, and 10 bases separated the two germline ends. The DNA for the CDR3 is TGTGCCAGCAGCTTAGTGGAGGGATTCTCCTACAATGAGCAGTTCTTC. Its protein product is CASSLVEGFSYNEQFF.